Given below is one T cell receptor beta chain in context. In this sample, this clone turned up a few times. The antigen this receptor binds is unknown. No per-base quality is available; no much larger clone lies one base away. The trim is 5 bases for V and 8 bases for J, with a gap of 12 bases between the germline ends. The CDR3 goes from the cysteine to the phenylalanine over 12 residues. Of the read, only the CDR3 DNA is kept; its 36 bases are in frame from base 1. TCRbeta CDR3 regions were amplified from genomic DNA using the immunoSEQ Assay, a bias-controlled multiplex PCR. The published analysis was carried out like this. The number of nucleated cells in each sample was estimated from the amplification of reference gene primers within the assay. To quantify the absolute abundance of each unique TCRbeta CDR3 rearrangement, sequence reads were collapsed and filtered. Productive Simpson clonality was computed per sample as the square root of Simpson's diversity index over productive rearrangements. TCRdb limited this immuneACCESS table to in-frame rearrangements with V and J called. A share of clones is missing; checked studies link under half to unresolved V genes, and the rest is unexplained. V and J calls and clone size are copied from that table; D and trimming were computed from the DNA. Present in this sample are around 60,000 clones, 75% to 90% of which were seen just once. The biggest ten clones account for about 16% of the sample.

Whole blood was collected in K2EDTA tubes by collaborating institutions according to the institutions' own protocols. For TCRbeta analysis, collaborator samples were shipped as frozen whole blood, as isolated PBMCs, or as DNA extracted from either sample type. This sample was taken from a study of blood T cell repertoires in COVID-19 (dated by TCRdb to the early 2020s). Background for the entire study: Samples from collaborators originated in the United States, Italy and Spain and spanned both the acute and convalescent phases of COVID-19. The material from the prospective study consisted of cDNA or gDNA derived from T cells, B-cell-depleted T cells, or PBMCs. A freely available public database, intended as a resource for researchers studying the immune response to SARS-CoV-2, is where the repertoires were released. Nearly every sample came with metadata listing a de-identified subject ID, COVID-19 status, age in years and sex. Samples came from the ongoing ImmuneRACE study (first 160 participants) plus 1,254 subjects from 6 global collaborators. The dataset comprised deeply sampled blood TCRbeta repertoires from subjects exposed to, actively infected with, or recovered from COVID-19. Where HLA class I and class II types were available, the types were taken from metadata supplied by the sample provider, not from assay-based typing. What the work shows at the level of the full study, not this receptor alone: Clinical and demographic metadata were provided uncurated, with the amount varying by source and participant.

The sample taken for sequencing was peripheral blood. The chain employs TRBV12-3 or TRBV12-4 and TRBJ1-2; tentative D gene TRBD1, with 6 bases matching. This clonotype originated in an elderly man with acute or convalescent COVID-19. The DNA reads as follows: TGTGCCAGCAGTCCCACAGGGAAAGGCTACACCTTC. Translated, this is CASSPTGKGYTF.